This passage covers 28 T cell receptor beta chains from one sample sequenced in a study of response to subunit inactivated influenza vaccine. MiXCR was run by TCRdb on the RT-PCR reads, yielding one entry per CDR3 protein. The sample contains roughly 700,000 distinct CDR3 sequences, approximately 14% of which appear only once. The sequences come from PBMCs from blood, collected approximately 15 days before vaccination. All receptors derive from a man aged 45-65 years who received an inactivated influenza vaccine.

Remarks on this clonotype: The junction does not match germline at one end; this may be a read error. In DNA form, the CDR3 reads TGCGTCAGCAGTGAGTCGGCAGGATTGGGCAATGAGCAGTTCTTC. Translation: CVSSESAGLGNEQFF. The gene calls are TRBV10-1 and TRBJ2-1; D is undetermined. The CDR3 has 15 residues. Looked up from germline, CDR1 is WNHNN and CDR2 is SYGVQD (reference sequence).

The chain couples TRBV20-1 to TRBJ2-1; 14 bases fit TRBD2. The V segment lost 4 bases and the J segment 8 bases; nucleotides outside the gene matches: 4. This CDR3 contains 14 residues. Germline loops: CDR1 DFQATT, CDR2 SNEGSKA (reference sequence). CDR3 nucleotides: TGCAGTGCTACAGGGACTAGCGGGAGCGATGAGCAGTTCTTC. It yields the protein CSATGTSGSDEQFF.

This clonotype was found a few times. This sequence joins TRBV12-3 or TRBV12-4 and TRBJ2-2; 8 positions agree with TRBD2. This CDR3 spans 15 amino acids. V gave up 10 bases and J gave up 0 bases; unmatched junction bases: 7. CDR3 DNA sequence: TGTGCCATCCAAATAGCGGGGACGAACACCGGGGAGCTGTTTTTT. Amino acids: CAIQIAGTNTGELFF.

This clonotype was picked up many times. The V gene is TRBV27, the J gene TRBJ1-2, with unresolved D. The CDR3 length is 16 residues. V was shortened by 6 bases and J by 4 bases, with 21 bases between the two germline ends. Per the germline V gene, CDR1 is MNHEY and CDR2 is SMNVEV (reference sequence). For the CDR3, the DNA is TGTGCCAGCAGACCCTATGAAGGAGGGAAGGCCTATGGCTACACCTTC. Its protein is CASRPYEGGKAYGYTF.

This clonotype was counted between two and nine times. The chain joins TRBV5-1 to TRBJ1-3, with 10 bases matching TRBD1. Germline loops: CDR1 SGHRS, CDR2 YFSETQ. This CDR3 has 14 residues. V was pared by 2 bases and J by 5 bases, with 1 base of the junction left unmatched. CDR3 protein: CASSFDRGRNTIYF. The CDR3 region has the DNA TGCGCCAGCAGCTTTGACAGGGGGCGAAACACCATATATTTT.

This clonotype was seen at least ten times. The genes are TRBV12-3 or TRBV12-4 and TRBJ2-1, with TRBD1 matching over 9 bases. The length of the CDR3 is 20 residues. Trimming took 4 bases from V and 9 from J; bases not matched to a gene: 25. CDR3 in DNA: TGTGCCAGCAGTTCCCGAGCACACCGATCGGGGACAGGGATTGGTGGTGAGCAGTTCTTC. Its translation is CASSSRAHRSGTGIGGEQFF.

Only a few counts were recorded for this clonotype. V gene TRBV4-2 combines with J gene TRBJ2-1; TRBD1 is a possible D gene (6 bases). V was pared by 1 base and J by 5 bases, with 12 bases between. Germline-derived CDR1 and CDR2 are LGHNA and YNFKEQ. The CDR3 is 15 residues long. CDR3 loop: CASSQGGLGNNEQFF. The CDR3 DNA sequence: TGTGCCAGCAGCCAAGGGGGGCTAGGTAACAATGAGCAGTTCTTC.

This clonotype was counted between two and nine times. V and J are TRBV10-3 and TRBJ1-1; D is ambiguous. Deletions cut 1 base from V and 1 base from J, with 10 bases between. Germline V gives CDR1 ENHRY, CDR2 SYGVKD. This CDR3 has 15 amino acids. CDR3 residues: CAISEYGRGNTEAFF. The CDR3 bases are TGTGCCATCAGTGAGTATGGACGGGGGAACACTGAAGCTTTCTTT.

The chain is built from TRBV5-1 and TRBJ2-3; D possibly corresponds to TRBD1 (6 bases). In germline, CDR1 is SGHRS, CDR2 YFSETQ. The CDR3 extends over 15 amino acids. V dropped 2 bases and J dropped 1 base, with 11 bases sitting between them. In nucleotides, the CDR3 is TGCGCCAGCAGCTTTTCAGGGGCCGGCACAGATACGCAGTATTTT. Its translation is CASSFSGAGTDTQYF.

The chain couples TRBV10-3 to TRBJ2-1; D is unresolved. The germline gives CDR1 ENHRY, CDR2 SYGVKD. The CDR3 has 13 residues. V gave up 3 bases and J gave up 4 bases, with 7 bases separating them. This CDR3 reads CAISDPLYNEQFF. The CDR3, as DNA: TGTGCCATCAGTGATCCCCTTTACAATGAGCAGTTCTTC.

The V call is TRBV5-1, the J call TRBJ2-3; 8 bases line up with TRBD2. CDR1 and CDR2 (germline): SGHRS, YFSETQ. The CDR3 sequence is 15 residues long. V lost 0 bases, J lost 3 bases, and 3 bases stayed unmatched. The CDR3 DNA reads TGCGCCAGCAGCTTGGTAGCGGGAATGACAGATACGCAGTATTTT. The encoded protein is CASSLVAGMTDTQYF.

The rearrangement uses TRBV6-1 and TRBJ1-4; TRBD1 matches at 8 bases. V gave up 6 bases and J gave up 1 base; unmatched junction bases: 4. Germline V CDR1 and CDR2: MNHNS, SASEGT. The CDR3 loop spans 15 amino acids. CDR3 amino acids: CASRPDRGTNEKLFF. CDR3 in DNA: TGTGCCAGCAGGCCCGACAGGGGAACTAATGAAAAACTGTTTTTT.

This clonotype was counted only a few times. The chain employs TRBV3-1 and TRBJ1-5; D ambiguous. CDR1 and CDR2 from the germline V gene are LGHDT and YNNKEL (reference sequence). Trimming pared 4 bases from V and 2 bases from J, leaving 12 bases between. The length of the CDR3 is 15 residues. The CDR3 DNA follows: TGTGCCAGCAGCCTTACTCTCGGTGGCAATCAGCCCCAGCATTTT. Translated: CASSLTLGGNQPQHF.

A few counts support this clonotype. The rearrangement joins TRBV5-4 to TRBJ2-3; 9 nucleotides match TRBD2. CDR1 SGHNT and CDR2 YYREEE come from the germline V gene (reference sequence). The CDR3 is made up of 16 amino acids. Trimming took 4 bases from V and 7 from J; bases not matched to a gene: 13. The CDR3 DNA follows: TGTGCCAGCAGCGGAGCGCCAGCGGGGGGCGATCATACGCAGTATTTT. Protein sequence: CASSGAPAGGDHTQYF.

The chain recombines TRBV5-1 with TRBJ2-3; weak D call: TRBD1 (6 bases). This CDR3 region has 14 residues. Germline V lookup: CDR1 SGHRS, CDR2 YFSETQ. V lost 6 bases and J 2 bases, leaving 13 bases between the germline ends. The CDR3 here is CASKRDIHTDTQYF. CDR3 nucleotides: TGCGCCAGCAAGAGGGACATTCACACAGATACGCAGTATTTT.

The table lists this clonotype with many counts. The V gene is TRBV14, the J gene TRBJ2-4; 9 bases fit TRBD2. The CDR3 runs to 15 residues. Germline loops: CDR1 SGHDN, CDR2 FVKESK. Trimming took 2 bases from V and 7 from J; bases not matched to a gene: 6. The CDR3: CASSQTGTSPNIQYF. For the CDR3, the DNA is TGTGCCAGCAGCCAAACCGGGACTAGCCCCAACATTCAGTACTTC.

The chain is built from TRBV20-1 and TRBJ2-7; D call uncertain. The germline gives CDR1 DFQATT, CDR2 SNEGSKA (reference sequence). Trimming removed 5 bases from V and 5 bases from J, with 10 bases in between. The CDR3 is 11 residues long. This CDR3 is CSAPLMDEQYF. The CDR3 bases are TGCAGTGCTCCTCTGATGGACGAGCAGTACTTC.

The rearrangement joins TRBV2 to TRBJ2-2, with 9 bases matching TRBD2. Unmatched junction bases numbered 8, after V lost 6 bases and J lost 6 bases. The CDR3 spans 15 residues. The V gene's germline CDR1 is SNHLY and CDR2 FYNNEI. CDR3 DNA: TGTGCCAGCAGATTCGGACTAGCGTCATCCGGGGAGCTGTTTTTT. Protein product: CASRFGLASSGELFF.

The CDR3 coding sequence is TGTGCCAGCAGTTTAATAATTGCCAGCGGGGTTTACGAGCAGTACTTC. Its protein product is CASSLIIASGVYEQYF. This chain joins TRBV27 and TRBJ2-7, with 7 bases that match TRBD2. Germline V gene lookup returns CDR1 MNHEY and CDR2 SMNVEV (reference sequence). The CDR3 is made up of 16 amino acids. The V gene end was trimmed by 2 bases and the J gene end by 4 bases; junction bases not matched to a gene: 11.

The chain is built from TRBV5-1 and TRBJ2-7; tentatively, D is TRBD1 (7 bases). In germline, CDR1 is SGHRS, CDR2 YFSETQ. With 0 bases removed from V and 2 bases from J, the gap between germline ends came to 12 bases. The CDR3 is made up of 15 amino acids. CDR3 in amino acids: CASSLVRDRTYEQYF. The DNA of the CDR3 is TGCGCCAGCAGCTTGGTGCGGGACAGAACCTACGAGCAGTACTTC.

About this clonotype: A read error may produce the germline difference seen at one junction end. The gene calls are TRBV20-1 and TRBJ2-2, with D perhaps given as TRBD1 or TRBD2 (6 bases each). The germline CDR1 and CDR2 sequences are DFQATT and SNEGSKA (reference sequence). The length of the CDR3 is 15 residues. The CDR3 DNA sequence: TGCAGTGCTAGACGAATCACAGGGTTAACCGGGGGGCTGTTTTTT. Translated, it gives CSARRITGLTGGLFF.

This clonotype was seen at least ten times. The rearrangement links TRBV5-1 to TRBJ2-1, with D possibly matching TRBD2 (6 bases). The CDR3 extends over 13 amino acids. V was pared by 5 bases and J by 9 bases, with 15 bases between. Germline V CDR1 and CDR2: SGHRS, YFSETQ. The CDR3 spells CASSNRERSEQFF. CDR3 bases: TGCGCCAGCAGTAACCGGGAGAGAAGTGAGCAGTTCTTC.

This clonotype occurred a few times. The CDR3 nucleotides are TGTGCCAGCAGCTTAGTGGATCGCTTGGGGACCCAGTACTTC. This encodes CASSLVDRLGTQYF. This chain uses TRBV7-2 with TRBJ2-5, with D uncertain. Trimming shortened V by 1 base and J by 7 bases, and 13 bases separated the two germline ends. Germline values: CDR1 SGHTA, CDR2 FQGNSA. The length of the CDR3 is 14 residues.

The CDR3 DNA sequence: TGTGCCAGCAGTTTTCGGGCGTTCTCCTACGAGCAGTACTTC. The encoded protein is CASSFRAFSYEQYF. The V and J genes are TRBV28 and TRBJ2-7; D not resolved. Germline V CDR1 and CDR2: MDHEN, SYDVKM. The CDR3 has 14 residues. The germline V and J ends were trimmed by 3 bases and 0 bases, with 9 bases remaining between them.

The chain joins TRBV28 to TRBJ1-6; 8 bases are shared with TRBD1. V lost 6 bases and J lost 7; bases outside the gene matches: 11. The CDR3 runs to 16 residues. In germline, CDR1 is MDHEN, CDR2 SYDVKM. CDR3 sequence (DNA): TGTGCCAGCAGCCCACAGGGGGAACTCTTCAATTCACCCCTCCACTTT. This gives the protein CASSPQGELFNSPLHF.

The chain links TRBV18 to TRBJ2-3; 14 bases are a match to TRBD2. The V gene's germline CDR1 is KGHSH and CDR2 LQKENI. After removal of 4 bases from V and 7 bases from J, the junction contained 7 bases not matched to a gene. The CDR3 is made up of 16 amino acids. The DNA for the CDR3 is TGTGCCAGCTCACAAGGACTAGCGGGGGGCATCAATACGCAGTATTTT. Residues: CASSQGLAGGINTQYF.

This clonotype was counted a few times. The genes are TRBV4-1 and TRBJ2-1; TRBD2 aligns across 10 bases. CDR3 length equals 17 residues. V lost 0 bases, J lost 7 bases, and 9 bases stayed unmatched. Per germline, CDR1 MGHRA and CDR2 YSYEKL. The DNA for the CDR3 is TGCGCCAGCAGCCAAGATAAGCGGGGGGGCCTCTCGAATGAGCAGTTCTTC. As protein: CASSQDKRGGLSNEQFF.

CDR3 in DNA: TGTGCCACCAGCAGCCCCAGGGACAGCTACGAGCAGTACTTC. This sequence encodes CATSSPRDSYEQYF. The chain recombines TRBV15 with TRBJ2-7, with TRBD1 matching 7 bases. The CDR3 is 14 residues long. V dropped 3 bases and J dropped 3; count of bases not matched to a gene: 5. Germline V gene lookup returns CDR1 LNHNV and CDR2 YYDKDF (reference sequence).